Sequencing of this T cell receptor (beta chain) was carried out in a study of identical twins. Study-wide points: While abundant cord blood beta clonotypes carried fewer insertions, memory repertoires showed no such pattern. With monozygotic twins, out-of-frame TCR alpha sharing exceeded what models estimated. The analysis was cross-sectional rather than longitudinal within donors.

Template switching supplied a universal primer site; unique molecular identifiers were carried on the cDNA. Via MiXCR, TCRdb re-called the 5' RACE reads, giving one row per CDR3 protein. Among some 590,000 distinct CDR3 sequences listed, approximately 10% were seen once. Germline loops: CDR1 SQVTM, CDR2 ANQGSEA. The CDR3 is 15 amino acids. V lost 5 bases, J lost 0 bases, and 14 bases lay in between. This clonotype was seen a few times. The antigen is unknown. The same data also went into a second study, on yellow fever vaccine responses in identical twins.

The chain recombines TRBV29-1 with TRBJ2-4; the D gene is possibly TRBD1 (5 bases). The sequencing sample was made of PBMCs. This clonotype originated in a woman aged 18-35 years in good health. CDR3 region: CSVPTTDRAKNIQYF. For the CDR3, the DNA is TGCAGCGTTCCCACAACCGACAGAGCCAAAAACATTCAGTACTTC.